The rows below give T cell receptor beta chains drawn from one sample of a study of early T cells in non-severe SARS-CoV-2 infection. TCRdb reprocessed the 5' RACE reads via MiXCR and lists one record per CDR3 protein. The sample contains some 83,000 distinct CDR3 sequences, around 9.3% of which appear only once. The source material was whole blood, sampled at baseline. These receptors came from an adult who was a healthcare worker with PCR-confirmed SARS-CoV-2 infection or an uninfected control (not recorded which). Both conserved end residues are trimmed from each CDR3.

v_gene	len	CDR3aa
TRBV20-1	9	SARDFPEAF
TRBV9	11	ASSVGGYDGYT
TRBV6-1	10	ASTLAEETQY
TRBV6-6	10	ASSSYTDTQY
TRBV5-1	12	ASSLASNTDTQY
TRBV20-1	12	SASLGPVNQPQH
TRBV18	12	ASSPTGKNTEAF
TRBV4-1	16	ASSQGIGTGVSNQPQH
TRBV11-2	11	ASSVGLAHEQY
TRBV5-1	15	ASSRIGTGTNTGELF
TRBV29-1	11	SVDPGGSGELF
TRBV27	17	ASSPNRGLLISSYNEQF
TRBV10-3	12	AISDGTSFREQF
TRBV4-2	13	ASSRPGEVYNEQF
TRBV20-1	13	SAGEHLSGSYEQY
TRBV3-1	11	ASSQDLGNEQY
TRBV28	11	ASRLTGTNGYT
TRBV20-1	15	SASPGLAGGSSYEQY
TRBV5-1	12	ASSTGQGDAEQF
TRBV5-1	12	ASRLGRSTGELF
TRBV30	10	AWSQGPYEQY
TRBV24-1	11	ATSLAGRYEQY
TRBV7-3	12	ASSSGTGTGELF
TRBV20-1	15	SVSRTGSLVGNQPQH
TRBV10-1	12	ASSDKEVDSPLH
TRBV11-2	13	ASSLYRTGHDEQF
TRBV12-3/TRBV12-4	15	ASSLTLPTGYSYEQY
TRBV7-2	12	ASSLITVTGEQY
TRBV28	14	ASSSNHRGVLYEQY